Below, 30 T cell receptor beta chains from the same sample are listed, as sequenced in a study of blood T cell repertoires in COVID-19. Sequenced by immunoSEQ multiplex PCR; TCRdb stores in-frame clones only, minus some. Of about 240,000 clones in the sample, about 87% were seen once. Sequenced material: peripheral blood. The source of these receptors is a woman aged 70-85 years with active or convalescent COVID-19.

The chain links TRBV7-2 to TRBJ2-3; a possible D gene is TRBD1 (5 bases). Trimming removed 2 bases at V and 2 bases at J, with 11 bases between. The germline gives CDR1 SGHTA, CDR2 FQGNSA. The CDR3 contains 15 residues. The CDR3 sequence: CASSLSGRDTDTQYF. The CDR3 region has the DNA TGTGCCAGCAGCTTAAGTGGCAGGGACACAGATACGCAGTATTTT.

This chain uses TRBV10-1 with TRBJ1-4; D remains unclear. The CDR3 has 14 residues. Germline values: CDR1 WNHNN, CDR2 SYGVQD (reference sequence). Trimming left V 4 bases short and J 7 bases short, with 13 bases between. CDR3 amino acids: CASSGGAAGEKLFF. As DNA, the CDR3 is TGCGCCAGCAGTGGAGGAGCCGCGGGTGAAAAACTGTTTTTT.

The chain uses TRBV24-1 and TRBJ2-2; TRBD2 is a possible D gene (5 bases). The germline V gene has CDR1 KGHDR and CDR2 SFDVKD. This CDR3 comprises 14 residues. The V end was cut by 8 bases, the J end by 4 bases, with 13 bases between. The CDR3 here is CATKGSGTTGELFF. In DNA, the CDR3 is TGTGCCACCAAAGGGAGTGGTACCACCGGGGAGCTGTTTTTT.

V is TRBV6-4 and J is TRBJ1-6; 9 positions match TRBD1. Germline CDR1 and CDR2: MRHNA and SNTAGT. The CDR3 consists of 13 residues. After removal of 8 bases from V and 10 bases from J, the junction contained 6 bases not matched to a gene. The CDR3, as DNA: TGTGCCAGCGGAGACAGGGGGGGATCACCCCTCCACTTT. Translating gives CASGDRGGSPLHF.

The chain links TRBV5-1 to TRBJ2-3; possibly TRBD2 for D (6 bases). The length of the CDR3 is 16 residues. Trimming took 0 bases from V and 1 from J, leaving 12 bases between them. Germline V gives CDR1 SGHRS, CDR2 YFSETQ. This CDR3 is CASSLDSGTGTDTQYF. CDR3 coding DNA: TGCGCCAGCAGCTTGGACTCAGGGACTGGCACAGATACGCAGTATTTT. Drawing the rest from reference TRBV5-1 and TRBJ2-3, the complete variable domain is KAGVTQTPRYLIKTRGQQVTLSCSPISGHRSVSWYQQTPGQGLQFLFEYFSETQRNKGNFPGRFSGRQFSNSRSEMNVSTLELGDSALYLCASSLDSGTGTDTQYFGPGTRLTVL.

This sequence joins TRBV7-2 and TRBJ2-7, with 8 bases identical to TRBD2. The germline V gene encodes CDR1 SGHTA and CDR2 FQGNSA. The CDR3 has 16 amino acids. Trimming removed 6 bases from V and 3 bases from J; junction bases left unmatched: 13. The CDR3 DNA reads TGTGCCAGCAGTTTACGGGGGGGCCGATCTGGCTACGAGCAGTACTTC. It is translated as CASSLRGGRSGYEQYF.

The rearrangement joins TRBV9 to TRBJ2-3, with 7 bases matching TRBD1. In germline, CDR1 is SGDLS, CDR2 YYNGEE. The CDR3 loop spans 16 amino acids. V shed 4 bases, J shed 0 bases, and the junction held 8 bases outside the gene matches. CDR3 sequence (DNA): TGTGCCAGCAGCCCACATTCGGGACAGAGCACAGATACGCAGTATTTT. Its translation: CASSPHSGQSTDTQYF.

The chain has TRBV10-3 and TRBJ1-3; D perhaps matches TRBD1 (5 bases). CDR3 length equals 13 residues. V was trimmed by 8 bases and J by 9 bases, leaving 17 bases between them. Germline lookup yields CDR1 ENHRY and CDR2 SYGVKD. CDR3 residues: CAIESSRGGTIYF. CDR3 DNA sequence: TGTGCCATCGAGTCATCTAGGGGAGGCACCATATATTTT.

The J gene is TRBJ2-1, the V gene TRBV14; 10 positions agree with TRBD2. From germline, CDR1 is SGHDN and CDR2 FVKESK. There are 15 residues in the CDR3. J lost 5 bases, V lost 3 bases, and 4 bases had no gene match. CDR3 DNA sequence: TGTGCCAGCAGCCACCTAGCGGGGGTAAACAATGAGCAGTTCTTC. This translates into CASSHLAGVNNEQFF.

In regard to this clone: The same CDR3 also results from other DNA sequences found in this sample. The V call is TRBV18, the J call TRBJ1-3; 7 bases align to TRBD1. With 2 bases clipped from V and 2 bases from J, the junction kept 0 bases outside the gene matches. CDR1 and CDR2 from the germline V gene are KGHSH and LQKENI. This CDR3 is built from 14 residues. CDR3 coding DNA: TGTGCCAGCTCACCAGACAGGGCTGGAAACACCATATATTTT. The encoded protein is CASSPDRAGNTIYF.

The J gene is TRBJ2-7, the V gene TRBV7-9; D is perhaps TRBD1 (6 bases). V shed 7 bases and J shed 2 bases, with 15 bases lying between them. Germline lookup yields CDR1 SEHNR and CDR2 FQNEAQ (reference sequence). The CDR3 spans 14 residues. CDR3 region: CASTPQGSAYEQYF. CDR3 DNA sequence: TGTGCCAGCACCCCCCAGGGGTCTGCCTACGAGCAGTACTTC.

The chain recombines TRBV11-2 with TRBJ1-2; D is unresolved. CDR1 and CDR2 (germline): SGHAT, FQNNGV. V lost 5 bases and J lost 5, with 9 bases in between. The CDR3 consists of 12 residues. The CDR3 sequence: CASSARVYGYTF. The CDR3, as DNA: TGTGCCAGCAGCGCTCGGGTTTATGGCTACACCTTC. The full variable domain, in which reference TRBV11-2 and TRBJ1-2 provide the parts outside the CDR3, is EAGVAQSPRYKIIEKRQSVAFWCNPISGHATLYWYQQILGQGPKLLIQFQNNGVVDDSQLPKDRFSAERLKGVDSTLKIQPAKLEDSAVYLCASSARVYGYTFGSGTRLTVV.

This chain connects TRBV27 to TRBJ1-1; D unclear. Per germline, CDR1 MNHEY and CDR2 SMNVEV (reference sequence). The V end was cut by 2 bases, the J end by 3 bases, with 19 bases between. The CDR3 spans 17 residues. The CDR3 DNA follows: TGTGCCAGCAGTTTAAGTAGCCGTGTAGAAATTGACACTGAAGCTTTCTTT. It is translated as CASSLSSRVEIDTEAFF.

The gene calls are TRBV5-1 and TRBJ2-7, with TRBD2 as a possible D gene (6 bases). Trimming took 4 bases from V and 2 from J, leaving 13 bases between them. The germline CDR1 and CDR2 sequences are SGHRS and YFSETQ. This CDR3 has 14 amino acids. The CDR3 DNA is TGCGCCAGCAGCCCCCGGGACTTCGCCTACGAGCAGTACTTC. This sequence encodes CASSPRDFAYEQYF.

The CDR3 loop reads CASSWTGQNTGELFF. In DNA, the CDR3 is TGTGCCAGTAGTTGGACAGGGCAGAACACCGGGGAGCTGTTTTTT. The chain joins TRBV19 to TRBJ2-2, with 8 bases identical to TRBD1. V lost 5 bases, J lost 1 base, and 3 bases stayed unmatched. CDR1 LNHDA and CDR2 SQIVND come from the germline V gene (reference sequence). The CDR3 consists of 15 residues.

This clone showed up just once. The chain couples TRBV5-1 to TRBJ1-1, with D possibly being TRBD1 (5 bases). The CDR3 runs 16 residues. The germline V and J ends were trimmed by 2 bases and 0 bases, with 14 bases remaining between them. Germline V gene sequence: CDR1 SGHRS, CDR2 YFSETQ. The DNA of the CDR3 is TGCGCCAGCAGCTTAAGTGGGGCAGTCATGAACACTGAAGCTTTCTTT. Its protein product is CASSLSGAVMNTEAFF.

The chain has TRBV18 and TRBJ2-5; TRBD2 aligns across 8 bases. The length of the CDR3 is 16 residues. Germline CDR1 reads KGHSH; CDR2 reads LQKENI. V was pared by 3 bases and J by 1 base, with 7 bases of the junction left unmatched. CDR3 nucleotide sequence: TGTGCCAGCTCACCGGATTTGGCGGGGGGCCAAGAGACCCAGTACTTC. Protein: CASSPDLAGGQETQYF.

This clone was seen a few times. The chain combines TRBV10-3 with TRBJ1-5, with D maybe TRBD1 (5 bases). With 5 bases removed from V and 6 bases from J, the gap between germline ends came to 11 bases. Looked up from germline, CDR1 is ENHRY and CDR2 is SYGVKD. The CDR3 is 13 residues long. The CDR3 protein is CAISPDGGQPQHF. The CDR3 nucleotides read TGTGCCATCAGTCCGGACGGGGGTCAGCCCCAGCATTTT.

The rearrangement joins TRBV11-2 to TRBJ1-3; D call uncertain. CDR3 size: 16 residues. Between the trimmed V and J ends, which lost 5 bases and 0 bases, there was a span of 14 bases. Germline V gene sequence: CDR1 SGHAT, CDR2 FQNNGV. This CDR3 reads CASSILTGYSGNTIYF. CDR3 in DNA: TGTGCCAGCAGCATATTGACCGGGTACTCTGGAAACACCATATATTTT.

The V call is TRBV7-9, the J call TRBJ1-1; 7 bases match TRBD1. CDR1 is SEHNR, CDR2 FQNEAQ, per germline (reference sequence). V dropped 8 bases and J dropped 11; count of bases not matched to a gene: 8. CDR3 length: 11 amino acids. The CDR3 protein is CASLQGRWAFF. The CDR3 DNA reads TGTGCCAGCTTACAGGGGCGTTGGGCTTTCTTT.

The V gene is TRBV19, the J gene TRBJ2-5; weak D call: TRBD2 (5 bases). Trimming stripped 2 bases from V and 5 bases from J, with 21 bases between. CDR3 length: 17 residues. CDR1 LNHDA and CDR2 SQIVND come from the germline V gene (reference sequence). The CDR3 nucleotides read TGTGCCAGTAGTATAAACCGCCTCTCTCGGGAAGGCGAGACCCAGTACTTC. It is translated as CASSINRLSREGETQYF.

This clone has just one count. The chain links TRBV11-2 to TRBJ2-7; 12 nucleotides agree with TRBD1. CDR3 length equals 18 residues. Germline assignment: CDR1 SGHAT and CDR2 FQNNGV. The J segment lost 5 bases and the V segment lost 3 bases, leaving 14 bases of the junction unmatched. CDR3 DNA: TGTGCCAGCAGCTTTGGGGACAGGGGGCGTATGTGGTTCGACGAGCAGTACTTC. This sequence encodes CASSFGDRGRMWFDEQYF.

The rearrangement uses TRBV11-2 and TRBJ2-5; D ambiguous. The CDR3 contains 14 residues. CDR1 is SGHAT, CDR2 FQNNGV, per germline. V lost 1 base to trimming and J lost 5 bases, with 11 bases between them. For the CDR3, the DNA is TGTGCCAGCAGCTTAGGCGGCTCCCGGGAGACCCAGTACTTC. As protein: CASSLGGSRETQYF.

CDR3 loop: CSGIGQVHTEAFF. The CDR3, as DNA: TGCAGCGGTATCGGACAGGTTCACACTGAAGCTTTCTTT. J is TRBJ1-1 and V is TRBV29-1; 7 nucleotides line up with TRBD1. This CDR3 spans 13 amino acids. Germline values: CDR1 SQVTM, CDR2 ANQGSEA. V trimming: 7 bases; J trimming: 3 bases; junction bases outside the gene matches: 8.

This chain uses TRBV7-2 with TRBJ1-1; D is unclear. Between the trimmed V and J ends, which lost 10 bases and 1 base, there was a span of 10 bases. CDR3 length: 12 amino acids. CDR1 and CDR2 from the germline V gene are SGHTA and FQGNSA. The CDR3 DNA sequence: TGTGCCACCCACCCCGGGAACACTGAAGCTTTCTTT. Its translation: CATHPGNTEAFF. The full variable domain, in which reference TRBV7-2 and TRBJ1-1 provide the parts outside the CDR3, is GAGVSQSPSNKVTEKGKDVELRCDPISGHTALYWYRQSLGQGLEFLIYFQGNSAPDKSGLPSDRFSAERTGGSVSTLTIQRTQQEDSAVYLCATHPGNTEAFFGQGTRLTVV.

CDR3 amino acids: CASSATGQGNTIYF. The CDR3 nucleotides are TGCGCCAGCAGCGCCACCGGACAGGGAAACACCATATATTTT. The chain employs TRBV5-1 and TRBJ1-3, with TRBD1 as a possible D gene (6 bases). Germline V gene lookup returns CDR1 SGHRS and CDR2 YFSETQ. The CDR3 sequence is 14 residues long. Trimming cost V 4 bases and J 4 bases, with 12 bases left between them. Filled out from reference TRBV5-1 and TRBJ1-3, the complete variable domain reads KAGVTQTPRYLIKTRGQQVTLSCSPISGHRSVSWYQQTPGQGLQFLFEYFSETQRNKGNFPGRFSGRQFSNSRSEMNVSTLELGDSALYLCASSATGQGNTIYFGEGSWLTVV.

V gene TRBV27 combines with J gene TRBJ1-1; weak D call: TRBD1 (5 bases). V was cut by 6 bases and J by 1 base, with 12 bases left in between. Germline CDR1 is MNHEY and CDR2 is SMNVEV (reference sequence). This CDR3 spans 14 amino acids. DNA for the CDR3: TGTGCCAGCAGCATCAGGGCCCAGAACACTGAAGCTTTCTTT. The encoded protein is CASSIRAQNTEAFF.

In DNA form, the CDR3 reads TGTGCCACCAGTGCCTCAGACGGGGGAGGTTGGACTGAAGCTTTCTTT. It yields the protein CATSASDGGGWTEAFF. This chain connects TRBV24-1 to TRBJ1-1; maybe TRBD1 (5 bases). The CDR3 covers 16 residues. Trimming pared 5 bases from V and 5 bases from J, leaving 20 bases between. CDR1 KGHDR and CDR2 SFDVKD come from the germline V gene.

This clone was found once. This chain links TRBV4-3 with TRBJ2-1; 8 nucleotides match TRBD2. Trimming took 0 bases from V and 4 from J; bases not matched to a gene: 5. This CDR3 spans 16 amino acids. Germline CDR1 is LGHNA and CDR2 is YSLEER. CDR3 sequence (DNA): TGCGCCAGCAGCCAAGACCCCGGGACTAGGTACAATGAGCAGTTCTTC. Protein sequence: CASSQDPGTRYNEQFF.

The V and J genes are TRBV5-1 and TRBJ1-1; D unclear. The CDR3 is 17 residues long. The germline gives CDR1 SGHRS, CDR2 YFSETQ. Trimming removed 0 bases from V and 1 base from J, with 16 bases in between. CDR3 loop: CASSLAIGARTNTEAFF. DNA of the CDR3: TGCGCCAGCAGCTTGGCCATCGGAGCCAGAACGAACACTGAAGCTTTCTTT.